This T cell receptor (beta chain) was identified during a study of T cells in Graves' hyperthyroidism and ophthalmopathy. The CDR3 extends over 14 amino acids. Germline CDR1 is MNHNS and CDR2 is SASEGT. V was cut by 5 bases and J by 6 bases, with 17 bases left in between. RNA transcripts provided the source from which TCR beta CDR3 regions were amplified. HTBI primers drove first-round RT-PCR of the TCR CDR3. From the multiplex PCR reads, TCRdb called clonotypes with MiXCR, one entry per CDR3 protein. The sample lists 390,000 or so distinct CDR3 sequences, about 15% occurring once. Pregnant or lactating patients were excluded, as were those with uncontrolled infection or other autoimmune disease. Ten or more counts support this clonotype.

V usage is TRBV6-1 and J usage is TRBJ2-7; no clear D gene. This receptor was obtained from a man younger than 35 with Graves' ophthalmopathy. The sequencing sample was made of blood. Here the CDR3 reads CASSLSVESGEQYF. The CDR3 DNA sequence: TGTGCCAGCAGTTTAAGCGTTGAGTCGGGCGAGCAGTACTTC.